Listed below are T cell receptor beta chains from one sample, sequenced in a study of T cells after posttransplantation cyclophosphamide. Method: immunoSEQ multiplex PCR; TCRdb's copy keeps in-frame clones and lacks some. The repertoire consists of over 30,000 clones, none detected only once. The sequencing sample was made of PBMCs. Source of these receptors: a woman in her fifties or sixties in good health and a related stem cell transplant donor. The CDR3 runs from the conserved cysteine through the conserved F or W. The D gene is left open where the match is weak. Rows give clone size only sometimes, using once, few, many, or a class for an expanded clone.

v_gene	d_gene	abundance	j_gene	CDR3aa	CDR3nt
TRBV7-9	-	many	TRBJ1-6	CASSLDGGGSPLHF	TGTGCCAGCAGCTTAGACGGGGGAGGTTCACCCCTCCACTTT
TRBV27	-	many	TRBJ2-1	CASSIQSSYNEQFF	TGTGCCAGCAGCATACAGAGCTCCTACAATGAGCAGTTCTTC
TRBV18	-	many	TRBJ1-3	CASSPLRDFGGNTIYF	TGTGCCAGCTCACCACTGCGGGATTTCGGTGGAAACACCATATATTTT
TRBV27	-	many	TRBJ1-5	CASSPRHPSNQPQHF	TGTGCCAGCAGTCCCCGACATCCTAGCAATCAGCCCCAGCATTTT
TRBV19	TRBD1	many	TRBJ1-1	CASSPFDSNRGTEAFF	TGTGCCAGTAGCCCCTTCGATTCTAACAGGGGCACTGAAGCTTTCTTT
TRBV7-6	-	many	TRBJ1-6	CASSSARNSPLHF	TGTGCCAGCAGCTCCGCTCGGAATTCACCCCTCCACTTT
TRBV11-3	-	many	TRBJ1-3	CASSLRAGGRGNTIYF	TGTGCCAGCAGCTTAAGGGCGGGCGGCAGAGGAAACACCATATATTTT
TRBV11-2	TRBD2	many	TRBJ2-3	CASVGGTSGGSFSTDTQYF	TGTGCCAGCGTGGGTGGGACTAGCGGGGGTTCATTTAGCACAGATACGCAGTATTTT
TRBV9	-	-	TRBJ1-2	CASSPTPLQGTLYGYTF	TGTGCCAGCAGCCCTACACCTTTACAGGGAACTCTCTATGGCTACACCTTC
TRBV18	-	many	TRBJ1-3	CASSRAAGSNTIYF	TGTGCCAGCTCGCGTGCGGCAGGGTCAAACACCATATATTTT
TRBV28	TRBD1	many	TRBJ1-2	CASSLLGTGGYGYTF	TGTGCCAGCAGTTTACTGGGGACAGGGGGCTATGGCTACACCTTC
TRBV14	-	many	TRBJ1-3	CASSPRVSGNTIYF	TGTGCCAGCAGCCCCAGGGTCTCTGGAAACACCATATATTTT
TRBV6-6	-	many	TRBJ1-6	CASSSFQGHSPLHF	TGTGCCAGCAGTTCATTCCAGGGTCACTCACCCCTCCACTTT
TRBV18	-	many	TRBJ1-1	CASSPPGVNTEAFF	TGTGCCAGCTCACCACCGGGAGTCAACACTGAAGCTTTCTTT
TRBV4-1	TRBD2	many	TRBJ2-5	CASSQEPAGGRKTQYF	TGCGCCAGCAGCCAAGAACCCGCGGGGGGCCGTAAGACCCAGTACTTC
TRBV5-6	TRBD1	many	TRBJ2-1	CASGFRDRGSDEQFF	TGTGCCAGCGGTTTCCGGGACAGGGGGTCCGATGAGCAGTTCTTC
TRBV5-4	-	many	TRBJ2-2	CASTRTGGYTGELFF	TGTGCCAGCACCCGGACAGGAGGGTACACCGGGGAGCTGTTTTTT
TRBV25-1	-	-	TRBJ1-1	CASSPAVTEAFF	TGTGCCAGCAGTCCAGCGGTCACTGAAGCTTTCTTT
TRBV6-5	TRBD1	-	TRBJ2-7	CASSLRGRRIDEQYF	TGTGCCAGCAGCCTAAGGGGGCGGCGTATCGACGAGCAGTACTTC
TRBV5-5	TRBD2	many	TRBJ2-1	CASSFSGGAYNEQFF	TGTGCCAGCAGTTTTAGCGGGGGGGCCTACAATGAGCAGTTCTTC
TRBV7-2	-	many	TRBJ1-2	CASSPGGYGYTF	TGTGCCAGCAGCCCCGGGGGGTATGGCTACACCTTC
TRBV27	-	few	TRBJ2-7	CASSPRGAGNEQYF	TGTGCCAGCAGTCCCCGCGGGGCCGGCAACGAGCAGTACTTC
TRBV7-2	TRBD1	many	TRBJ1-2	CASSYLDRESTGYTF	TGTGCCAGCAGCTATTTAGACAGGGAAAGTACGGGCTACACCTTC
TRBV19	TRBD1	many	TRBJ2-6	CASSRIGTGGSGANVLTF	TGTGCCAGTAGTAGGATAGGGACAGGGGGTTCTGGGGCCAACGTCCTGACTTTC
TRBV19	TRBD2	few	TRBJ2-5	CASSMWLAGQETQYF	TGTGCCAGTAGTATGTGGCTAGCGGGACAAGAGACCCAGTACTTC
TRBV11-2	-	many	TRBJ2-7	CASSQTGEQYF	TGTGCCAGCAGCCAAACGGGGGAGCAGTACTTC
TRBV5-1	-	many	TRBJ1-2	CASSLAEGNGYTF	TGCGCCAGCAGCTTGGCCGAGGGAAATGGCTACACCTTC
TRBV6-4	TRBD2	many	TRBJ2-3	CASSERGGTDTQYF	TGTGCCAGCAGTGAGCGGGGGGGCACAGATACGCAGTATTTT
TRBV11-2	-	many	TRBJ2-3	CASSFPSMDTQYF	TGTGCCAGCAGCTTCCCTAGCATGGATACGCAGTATTTT
TRBV5-1	TRBD1	many	TRBJ1-2	CASKTTGDGNYGYTF	TGCGCCAGCAAAACAACAGGGGACGGAAACTATGGCTACACCTTC
TRBV6-6	-	many	TRBJ2-7	CASSYSAGYYEQYF	TGTGCCAGCAGTTACTCCGCAGGCTATTACGAGCAGTACTTC
TRBV14	-	many	TRBJ2-7	CASSQSVREQYF	TGTGCCAGCAGCCAAAGCGTGAGGGAGCAGTACTTC
TRBV7-9	-	many	TRBJ2-1	CASSGGTYNEQFF	TGTGCCAGCAGCGGGGGGACCTACAATGAGCAGTTCTTC
TRBV28	-	many	TRBJ2-7	CASSLEDFTLEQYF	TGTGCCAGCAGTTTGGAGGATTTCACGCTCGAGCAGTACTTC
TRBV6-5	TRBD1	many	TRBJ2-1	CASSPDRGLGNEQFF	TGTGCCAGCAGCCCGGACAGGGGGCTTGGCAATGAGCAGTTCTTC
TRBV6-5	TRBD1	many	TRBJ1-3	CASSLHRGTGNTIYF	TGTGCCAGCAGTTTACACAGGGGAACGGGAAACACCATATATTTT
TRBV15	TRBD1	many	TRBJ2-7	CATSRGDRVTYEQYF	TGTGCCACCAGCAGAGGGGACAGGGTTACCTACGAGCAGTACTTC
TRBV19	TRBD1	many	TRBJ2-6	CASSPGQGAPGANVLTF	TGTGCCAGTTCCCCGGGACAGGGCGCTCCTGGGGCCAACGTCCTGACTTTC
TRBV6-5	TRBD1	many	TRBJ1-2	CASGRQGASYGYTF	TGTGCCAGCGGGAGACAGGGCGCTTCCTATGGCTACACCTTC
TRBV10-3	TRBD2	many	TRBJ2-1	CAIRGGSGTSESSYNEQFF	TGTGCCATCAGGGGGGGGTCCGGGACTAGCGAGAGCTCCTACAATGAGCAGTTCTTC
TRBV29-1	-	many	TRBJ1-2	CSVAGPAGFGYTF	TGCAGCGTTGCGGGCCCCGCGGGCTTCGGCTACACCTTC
TRBV28	-	many	TRBJ1-2	CASSSDYGYTF	TGTGCCAGCAGTTCCGACTATGGCTACACCTTC
TRBV14	-	-	TRBJ2-5	CASSQDESGEQETQYF	TGTGCCAGCAGCCAAGATGAGTCGGGGGAGCAAGAGACCCAGTACTTC
TRBV10-3	-	many	TRBJ1-1	CAISEEQNTEAFF	TGTGCCATCAGTGAGGAACAGAACACTGAAGCTTTCTTT